These T cell receptor beta chains were read from a single sample in a study of long-term antiretroviral therapy in people with HIV. Data came from immunoSEQ multiplex PCR; TCRdb stores just in-frame clones and leaves some out. The sample has about 11,000 clones, approximately 79% seen once. This specimen was unsorted PBMCs, taken approximately 7 years after starting antiretroviral therapy. These receptors originate from a man aged 45 to 65 with HIV. Each CDR3 is given with its conserved first and last residue. The order of the fields is V gene, clone size, D gene, J gene, CDR3 protein, CDR3 DNA. A D gene is named only where the DNA matches it firmly. Clone size is shown for a subset of rows, as once, few, many or a class of expanded clone.

v_call: TRBV6-1; clone_size: NA; d_call: NA; j_call: TRBJ2-7; cdr3_aa: CASNSYEQYF; cdr3_nt: TGTGCCAGCAACTCATACGAGCAGTACTTC
v_call: TRBV4-1; clone_size: NA; d_call: NA; j_call: TRBJ2-7; cdr3_aa: CASSQIGGTAYEQYF; cdr3_nt: TGCGCCAGCAGCCAGATCGGAGGGACAGCCTACGAGCAGTACTTC
v_call: TRBV6-5; clone_size: NA; d_call: TRBD2; j_call: TRBJ2-1; cdr3_aa: CASSYGLAGGDEQFF; cdr3_nt: TGTGCCAGCAGTTACGGTCTAGCGGGGGGTGATGAGCAGTTCTTC
v_call: TRBV4-2; clone_size: once; d_call: NA; j_call: TRBJ2-2; cdr3_aa: CASSLMDTNTGELFF; cdr3_nt: TGTGCCAGCAGCCTGATGGACACTAACACCGGGGAGCTGTTTTTT
v_call: TRBV5-1; clone_size: NA; d_call: TRBD1; j_call: TRBJ2-7; cdr3_aa: CASSPTGTGGDEQYF; cdr3_nt: TGCGCCAGCAGCCCCACCGGGACAGGGGGCGACGAGCAGTACTTC
v_call: TRBV28; clone_size: NA; d_call: NA; j_call: TRBJ1-2; cdr3_aa: CASRRGHGYTF; cdr3_nt: TGTGCCAGCAGGAGGGGACATGGCTACACCTTC
v_call: TRBV5-1; clone_size: NA; d_call: NA; j_call: TRBJ1-1; cdr3_aa: CASSLAPRKVGGYYTEAFF; cdr3_nt: TGCGCCAGCAGCTTGGCCCCCCGCAAGGTGGGGGGCTATTACACTGAAGCTTTCTTT
v_call: TRBV10-3; clone_size: medium-sized; d_call: NA; j_call: TRBJ2-1; cdr3_aa: CAISDGGGLDEQFF; cdr3_nt: TGTGCCATCAGTGATGGGGGGGGCTTGGATGAGCAGTTCTTC
v_call: TRBV2; clone_size: NA; d_call: NA; j_call: TRBJ1-1; cdr3_aa: CASSEALGRDTEAFF; cdr3_nt: TGTGCCAGCAGTGAAGCTCTCGGTAGGGACACTGAAGCTTTCTTT
v_call: TRBV27; clone_size: NA; d_call: TRBD2; j_call: TRBJ2-7; cdr3_aa: CASSLSLGTIAYEQYF; cdr3_nt: TGTGCCAGCAGTTTATCGTTGGGGACTATTGCCTACGAGCAGTACTTC
v_call: TRBV5-8; clone_size: NA; d_call: TRBD1; j_call: TRBJ1-2; cdr3_aa: CASSWFGTEYYGYTF; cdr3_nt: TGTGCCAGCAGCTGGTTCGGGACAGAATACTATGGCTACACCTTC
v_call: TRBV6-5; clone_size: NA; d_call: NA; j_call: TRBJ2-5; cdr3_aa: CASSWRGRGYQETQYF; cdr3_nt: TGTGCCAGCAGTTGGCGGGGGCGAGGTTACCAAGAGACCCAGTACTTC
v_call: TRBV30; clone_size: NA; d_call: TRBD1; j_call: TRBJ1-2; cdr3_aa: CAWSAGTGPGYTF; cdr3_nt: TGTGCCTGGAGTGCCGGGACAGGACCTGGCTACACCTTC
v_call: TRBV7-9; clone_size: NA; d_call: TRBD1; j_call: TRBJ2-7; cdr3_aa: CASSPTSGQGTYEQYF; cdr3_nt: TGTGCCAGCAGCCCGACCTCGGGACAGGGGACCTACGAGCAGTACTTC
v_call: TRBV11-2; clone_size: NA; d_call: TRBD1; j_call: TRBJ2-5; cdr3_aa: CASSPFVPGQGEETQYF; cdr3_nt: TGTGCCAGCAGCCCCTTTGTCCCGGGACAGGGGGAAGAGACCCAGTACTTC
v_call: TRBV4-1; clone_size: NA; d_call: NA; j_call: TRBJ2-3; cdr3_aa: CASSQGVGDTQYF; cdr3_nt: TGCGCCAGCAGCCAAGGGGTGGGAGATACGCAGTATTTT
v_call: TRBV27; clone_size: few; d_call: NA; j_call: TRBJ1-5; cdr3_aa: CASSRDGGNQPQHF; cdr3_nt: TGTGCCAGCAGTAGGGACGGCGGCAATCAGCCCCAGCATTTT
v_call: TRBV30; clone_size: NA; d_call: NA; j_call: TRBJ1-1; cdr3_aa: CAWEGGSNTEAFF; cdr3_nt: TGTGCCTGGGAGGGGGGATCGAACACTGAAGCTTTCTTT
v_call: TRBV30; clone_size: NA; d_call: NA; j_call: TRBJ1-4; cdr3_aa: CAWGTYEKLFF; cdr3_nt: TGTGCCTGGGGAACCTATGAAAAACTGTTTTTT
v_call: TRBV25-1; clone_size: NA; d_call: TRBD1; j_call: TRBJ1-4; cdr3_aa: CASSEYPQGKEEKLFF; cdr3_nt: TGTGCCAGCAGTGAATATCCACAGGGGAAGGAGGAAAAACTGTTTTTT
v_call: TRBV29-1; clone_size: NA; d_call: NA; j_call: TRBJ2-3; cdr3_aa: CSVEGNTQYF; cdr3_nt: TGCAGCGTTGAAGGAAATACGCAGTATTTT
v_call: TRBV2; clone_size: NA; d_call: NA; j_call: TRBJ1-5; cdr3_aa: CASKSGQINQPQHF; cdr3_nt: TGTGCCAGCAAGAGTGGACAGATAAATCAGCCCCAGCATTTT
v_call: TRBV7-3; clone_size: once; d_call: NA; j_call: TRBJ2-3; cdr3_aa: CASGGGTDTQYF; cdr3_nt: TGTGCCAGCGGAGGGGGCACAGATACGCAGTATTTT
v_call: TRBV15; clone_size: once; d_call: TRBD2; j_call: TRBJ2-1; cdr3_aa: CASSERGRDYEQFF; cdr3_nt: TGTGCCTCTTCTGAGCGGGGAAGAGATTATGAGCAGTTCTTC
v_call: TRBV5-4; clone_size: NA; d_call: TRBD1; j_call: TRBJ1-1; cdr3_aa: CASSLWQGAGTEAFF; cdr3_nt: TGTGCCAGCAGCTTGTGGCAGGGGGCCGGCACTGAAGCTTTCTTT
v_call: TRBV7-9; clone_size: once; d_call: TRBD1; j_call: TRBJ2-7; cdr3_aa: CASSYRDRPYEQYF; cdr3_nt: TGTGCCAGCAGTTACCGGGACAGACCCTACGAGCAGTACTTC
v_call: TRBV19; clone_size: NA; d_call: NA; j_call: TRBJ1-1; cdr3_aa: CASMGDYTEAFF; cdr3_nt: TGTGCCAGTATGGGAGATTACACTGAAGCTTTCTTT
v_call: TRBV4-1; clone_size: NA; d_call: NA; j_call: TRBJ2-2; cdr3_aa: CASSQGPGLLGGELFF; cdr3_nt: TGCGCCAGCAGCCAAGGCCCGGGGCTCCTAGGGGGGGAGCTGTTTTTT
v_call: TRBV4-1; clone_size: NA; d_call: NA; j_call: TRBJ1-1; cdr3_aa: CASSQDRMNTEAFF; cdr3_nt: TGCGCCAGCAGCCAAGATCGAATGAACACTGAAGCTTTCTTT
v_call: TRBV11-2; clone_size: NA; d_call: NA; j_call: TRBJ2-7; cdr3_aa: CASSLGPISYEQYF; cdr3_nt: TGTGCCAGCAGCTTAGGACCGATCTCCTACGAGCAGTACTTC
v_call: TRBV13; clone_size: NA; d_call: NA; j_call: TRBJ2-5; cdr3_aa: CASSLEASQETQYF; cdr3_nt: TGTGCCAGCAGCTTAGAGGCTAGCCAAGAGACCCAGTACTTC
v_call: TRBV19; clone_size: NA; d_call: TRBD1; j_call: TRBJ2-4; cdr3_aa: CASSMGQGIENIQYF; cdr3_nt: TGTGCCAGTAGTATGGGACAGGGGATTGAAAACATTCAGTACTTC
v_call: TRBV14; clone_size: NA; d_call: NA; j_call: TRBJ1-1; cdr3_aa: CASSQDRQYTEAFF; cdr3_nt: TGTGCCAGCAGCCAAGATAGGCAGTACACTGAAGCTTTCTTT
v_call: TRBV7-9; clone_size: NA; d_call: TRBD2; j_call: TRBJ2-5; cdr3_aa: CASSPVNGGQETQYF; cdr3_nt: TGTGCCAGCAGCCCCGTTAACGGGGGGCAAGAGACCCAGTACTTC
v_call: TRBV19; clone_size: NA; d_call: TRBD1; j_call: TRBJ2-7; cdr3_aa: CASSEGTGGYEQYF; cdr3_nt: TGTGCCAGTAGTGAGGGGACAGGGGGCTACGAGCAGTACTTC
v_call: TRBV28; clone_size: NA; d_call: TRBD1; j_call: TRBJ1-2; cdr3_aa: CASSSPGTGVGYTF; cdr3_nt: TGTGCCAGCAGTTCGCCCGGGACAGGGGTTGGCTACACCTTC
v_call: TRBV7-9; clone_size: NA; d_call: NA; j_call: TRBJ2-7; cdr3_aa: CASSPSRQGSIYEQYF; cdr3_nt: TGTGCCAGCAGCCCTAGTAGGCAGGGGTCGATCTACGAGCAGTACTTC
v_call: TRBV27; clone_size: NA; d_call: TRBD2; j_call: TRBJ2-1; cdr3_aa: CASSFGTSGGDEQFF; cdr3_nt: TGTGCCAGCAGTTTCGGGACTAGCGGGGGCGATGAGCAGTTCTTC
v_call: TRBV7-2; clone_size: NA; d_call: TRBD1; j_call: TRBJ1-2; cdr3_aa: CASSFRGDGYTF; cdr3_nt: TGTGCCAGCAGCTTCAGGGGGGATGGCTACACCTTC
v_call: TRBV6-1; clone_size: once; d_call: NA; j_call: TRBJ2-5; cdr3_aa: CASSEAHGGSETQYF; cdr3_nt: TGTGCCAGCAGTGAAGCGCATGGGGGTTCAGAGACCCAGTACTTC
v_call: TRBV6-1; clone_size: NA; d_call: NA; j_call: TRBJ1-1; cdr3_aa: CASRQGNTEAFF; cdr3_nt: TGTGCCAGCAGACAGGGGAACACTGAAGCTTTCTTT
v_call: TRBV27; clone_size: NA; d_call: NA; j_call: TRBJ1-6; cdr3_aa: CASSSGGTLYNSPLHF; cdr3_nt: TGTGCCAGCAGTTCGGGGGGGACTTTATATAATTCACCCCTCCACTTT
v_call: TRBV6-1; clone_size: NA; d_call: NA; j_call: TRBJ1-3; cdr3_aa: CASRRRGGEGNTIYF; cdr3_nt: TGTGCCAGCCGCCGCCGGGGGGGCGAGGGAAACACCATATATTTT
v_call: TRBV6-5; clone_size: NA; d_call: TRBD1; j_call: TRBJ1-1; cdr3_aa: CASTEGAWTEAFF; cdr3_nt: TGTGCCAGCACCGAGGGGGCTTGGACTGAAGCTTTCTTT
v_call: TRBV4-1; clone_size: few; d_call: NA; j_call: TRBJ1-1; cdr3_aa: CASSQDTRLSRKDTEAFF; cdr3_nt: TGCGCCAGCAGCCAAGATACCCGATTATCGCGAAAGGACACTGAAGCTTTCTTT
v_call: TRBV30; clone_size: NA; d_call: NA; j_call: TRBJ2-1; cdr3_aa: CAWSLAYNEQFF; cdr3_nt: TGTGCCTGGAGTCTAGCCTACAATGAGCAGTTCTTC
v_call: TRBV9; clone_size: NA; d_call: NA; j_call: TRBJ2-7; cdr3_aa: CASSVDAGSSYEQYF; cdr3_nt: TGTGCCAGCAGCGTAGATGCAGGGAGTTCCTACGAGCAGTACTTC
v_call: TRBV5-1; clone_size: NA; d_call: TRBD1; j_call: TRBJ2-1; cdr3_aa: CASSSMDRANEQFF; cdr3_nt: TGCGCCAGCAGCTCTATGGACAGGGCGAATGAGCAGTTCTTC
v_call: TRBV2; clone_size: NA; d_call: NA; j_call: TRBJ1-1; cdr3_aa: CASSVIGAGEAFF; cdr3_nt: TGTGCCAGCAGTGTAATAGGGGCGGGTGAAGCTTTCTTT
v_call: TRBV2; clone_size: NA; d_call: NA; j_call: TRBJ2-3; cdr3_aa: CASSSTDTQYF; cdr3_nt: TGTGCCAGCAGTAGCACAGATACGCAGTATTTT